The 17 T cell receptor beta chains below come from one sample, sequenced in a study of blood T cell repertoires in COVID-19. The method was immunoSEQ multiplex PCR; TCRdb's version includes in-frame clones alone and lacks a portion of them. The data hold around 260,000 clones, with more than 85% observed a single time. Sequencing used peripheral blood. These TCRs come from a man aged 30 to 45 with acute or convalescent COVID-19.

This sequence joins TRBV5-4 and TRBJ1-6; no clear D. Trimming pared 0 bases from V and 8 bases from J, leaving 6 bases between. Germline CDR1 SGHNT, CDR2 YYREEE (reference sequence). The CDR3 is 13 amino acids. CDR3 sequence reads: CASSLDADSPLHF. The CDR3 DNA follows: TGTGCCAGCAGCTTGGATGCGGATTCACCCCTCCACTTT. The complete variable domain, with remaining parts taken from reference TRBV5-4 and TRBJ1-6, reads ETGVTQSPTHLIKTRGQQVTLRCSSQSGHNTVSWYQQALGQGPQFIFQYYREEENGRGNFPPRFSGLQFPNYSSELNVNALELDDSALYLCASSLDADSPLHFGNGTRLTVT.

The CDR3 protein is CASSNLIRDSSFMTQHF. In DNA form, the CDR3 reads TGTGCCAGTAGTAACCTCATCCGGGACAGTTCCTTCATGACCCAGCATTTT. The gene calls are TRBV19 and TRBJ1-5, with 7 bases identical to TRBD1. The CDR3 consists of 17 residues. Germline loops: CDR1 LNHDA, CDR2 SQIVND (reference sequence). With 4 bases clipped from V and 11 bases from J, the junction kept 20 bases outside the gene matches.

This chain joins TRBV5-1 and TRBJ1-4; 7 bases agree with TRBD1. This CDR3 is 16 amino acids long. Losses at the gene ends were 4 bases for V and 2 bases for J; bases not matched to a gene: 8. Germline-derived CDR1 and CDR2 are SGHRS and YFSETQ. CDR3 DNA sequence: TGCGCCAGCAGCCGGACAGGCGTAGCGACTAATGAAAAACTGTTTTTT. It specifies CASSRTGVATNEKLFF.

The V and J genes are TRBV21-1 and TRBJ1-2; the table's D call, TRBD1, was not checked against the DNA. TRBV21-1 is noted as a pseudogene. The CDR3 covers 15 residues. The CDR3 DNA reads TGTGCCAGCAGCAAAGTCTGTGGGCTATTATATGGCTACACCTTC. This gives the protein CASSKVCGLLYGYTF.

The rearrangement uses TRBV10-3 and TRBJ1-4; D may be TRBD1 (5 bases). The CDR3 contains 13 residues. Trimming removed 11 bases from V and 0 bases from J, with 10 bases in between. Germline V CDR1 and CDR2: ENHRY, SYGVKD. The CDR3 DNA is TGTGCCGACACAGGAACAACTAATGAAAAACTGTTTTTT. It encodes CADTGTTNEKLFF.

This clone was recorded only once. This CDR3 reads CASSGGGTLGEQFF. CDR3 DNA sequence: TGTGCCAGCTCTGGCGGTGGGACTCTTGGTGAGCAGTTCTTC. The J gene is TRBJ2-1, the V gene TRBV9, with D tentatively TRBD2 (6 bases). V gave up 7 bases and J gave up 9 bases, with 20 bases separating them. The CDR3 sequence is 14 residues long. The germline gives CDR1 SGDLS, CDR2 YYNGEE.

The chain is built from TRBV20-1 and TRBJ1-1; tentatively, D is TRBD1 (5 bases). CDR3 size: 15 residues. Germline V gene data show CDR1 as DFQATT and CDR2 as SNEGSKA (reference sequence). The V gene lost 3 bases and the J gene lost 4 bases, with 18 bases spanning the gap. CDR3 in DNA: TGCAGTGCTAGTCAGGACATCTGGGGAGGCACTGAAGCTTTCTTT. Residues: CSASQDIWGGTEAFF.

CDR3 sequence: CASSLAEETQYF. The CDR3 DNA is TGCGCCAGCAGCTTGGCTGAAGAGACCCAGTACTTC. V is TRBV5-1 and J is TRBJ2-5; D is unclear. The CDR3 is made up of 12 amino acids. Germline CDR1 is SGHRS and CDR2 is YFSETQ. Trimming left V 0 bases short and J 3 bases short, with 3 bases between.

This clone came up once. The chain has TRBV5-4 and TRBJ2-7; the match to TRBD1 covers 9 bases. The CDR3 runs 15 residues. Per the germline V gene, CDR1 is SGHNT and CDR2 is YYREEE (reference sequence). The V and J ends lost 1 base and 9 bases, in that order; junction bases with no gene match: 11. CDR3 DNA: TGTGCCAGCAGCTTGTCCGGGACAGGGAGAAGAGGGCAGTACTTC. Translation gives CASSLSGTGRRGQYF.

This clone was recorded only once. The chain employs TRBV9 and TRBJ2-1, with D possibly TRBD2 on 5 matching bases. The CDR3 spans 19 residues. Germline loops: CDR1 SGDLS, CDR2 YYNGEE. V lost 3 bases to trimming and J lost 8 bases, with 30 bases between them. CDR3 amino acids: CASSGNPSPLVAGKDEQFF. The DNA of the CDR3 is TGTGCCAGCAGCGGGAACCCCTCTCCCCTAGTGGCGGGCAAGGATGAGCAGTTCTTC.

Here the CDR3 reads CASSLRLAGFQETQYF. The CDR3 coding sequence is TGTGCCAGCAGCCTCCGACTAGCGGGGTTTCAAGAGACCCAGTACTTC. The chain recombines TRBV7-8 with TRBJ2-5, with 11 bases that match TRBD2. Trimming took 5 bases from V and 2 from J; bases not matched to a gene: 7. CDR3 length equals 16 residues. Germline loops: CDR1 SGHVS, CDR2 FQNEAQ.

The chain links TRBV18 to TRBJ2-5, with D unclear. Trimming took 3 bases from V and 5 from J, leaving 13 bases between them. Germline CDR1 reads KGHSH; CDR2 reads LQKENI. The CDR3 runs 14 residues. The CDR3 spells CASSPPLPGETQYF. CDR3 DNA: TGTGCCAGCTCACCCCCCCTTCCCGGGGAGACCCAGTACTTC.

This chain connects TRBV28 to TRBJ1-2, with 10 bases fitting TRBD1. Losses at the gene ends were 3 bases for V and 3 bases for J; bases not matched to a gene: 4. There are 15 residues in the CDR3. Looked up from germline, CDR1 is MDHEN and CDR2 is SYDVKM. This CDR3 is CASSFLTGGHYGYTF. DNA of the CDR3: TGTGCCAGCAGTTTCCTGACAGGGGGCCACTATGGCTACACCTTC.

This sequence joins TRBV3-1 (or the pseudogene TRBV3-2) and TRBJ2-7, with TRBD2 as a possible D gene (6 bases). This CDR3 has 14 residues. Germline loops: CDR1 LGHDT, CDR2 YNNKEL (reference sequence). Trimming pared 3 bases from V and 6 bases from J, leaving 15 bases between. CDR3 loop: CASSQSRGNGEQYF. For the CDR3, the DNA is TGTGCCAGCAGCCAGTCGCGGGGAAATGGCGAGCAGTACTTC.

V is TRBV7-2 and J is TRBJ2-5; no clear D gene. CDR3 length: 14 residues. V gave up 6 bases and J gave up 4 bases, with 15 bases separating them. Germline CDR1 SGHTA, CDR2 FQGNSA. This chain's CDR3 is CASSRSRNGETQYF. The CDR3 coding sequence is TGTGCCAGCAGTCGCTCTAGAAATGGAGAGACCCAGTACTTC. Supplemented by reference TRBV7-2 and TRBJ2-5, the full variable domain reads GAGVSQSPSNKVTEKGKDVELRCDPISGHTALYWYRQSLGQGLEFLIYFQGNSAPDKSGLPSDRFSAERTGGSVSTLTIQRTQQEDSAVYLCASSRSRNGETQYFGPGTRLLVL.

J is TRBJ2-1 and V is TRBV7-9; weak D call: TRBD2 (6 bases). V was shortened by 1 base and J by 8 bases, with 12 bases between the two germline ends. The CDR3 has 14 residues. CDR1 is SEHNR and CDR2 is FQNEAQ in the germline V gene (reference sequence). CDR3 in amino acids: CASSLELALYEQFF. The CDR3 DNA follows: TGTGCCAGCAGCTTAGAACTAGCCCTGTATGAGCAGTTCTTC.

This chain links TRBV28 with TRBJ1-1, with TRBD1 as a possible D gene (6 bases). The CDR3 runs to 15 residues. Germline V CDR1 and CDR2: MDHEN, SYDVKM. Trimming took 4 bases from V and 3 from J, leaving 15 bases between them. The CDR3 DNA reads TGTGCCAGCAGTTCTCCAGGGGAGGGAGACACTGAAGCTTTCTTT. This encodes CASSSPGEGDTEAFF.